This T cell receptor (beta chain) was captured in a study of blood T cell repertoires in COVID-19. At the level of the study: PBMCs, B-cell-depleted T cells, or T cells provided the cDNA or gDNA that made up the material.

Germline V CDR1 and CDR2: MDHEN, SYDVKM. This CDR3 region has 15 residues. V lost 6 bases and J lost 5, with 17 bases in between. Ages ranged from roughly 18 to 100 years, with residence in fewer than 25 US areas. Each recovered donor of Cohort 3 presented with two negative PCRs, clearance, or symptom resolution. How the authors handled the data: Reference gene primer amplification gave estimated nucleated cell counts. The method was immunoSEQ multiplex PCR; TCRdb's version includes in-frame clones alone and lacks a portion of them. That table is the source of V, J and clone size, and D and trimming were worked out from the DNA. The table records approximately 270,000 clones, roughly 86% of them present only once.

Sequenced: PBMCs or T cells enriched from blood (not recorded which). The chain is built from TRBV28 and TRBJ1-5; D not certain. This receptor was identified in a woman aged 55-69 years who had recovered from COVID-19. CDR3 coding DNA: TGTGCCAGCAGCGCATTCCCGGGTGTCGATCAGCCCCAGCATTTT. Translation: CASSAFPGVDQPQHF.